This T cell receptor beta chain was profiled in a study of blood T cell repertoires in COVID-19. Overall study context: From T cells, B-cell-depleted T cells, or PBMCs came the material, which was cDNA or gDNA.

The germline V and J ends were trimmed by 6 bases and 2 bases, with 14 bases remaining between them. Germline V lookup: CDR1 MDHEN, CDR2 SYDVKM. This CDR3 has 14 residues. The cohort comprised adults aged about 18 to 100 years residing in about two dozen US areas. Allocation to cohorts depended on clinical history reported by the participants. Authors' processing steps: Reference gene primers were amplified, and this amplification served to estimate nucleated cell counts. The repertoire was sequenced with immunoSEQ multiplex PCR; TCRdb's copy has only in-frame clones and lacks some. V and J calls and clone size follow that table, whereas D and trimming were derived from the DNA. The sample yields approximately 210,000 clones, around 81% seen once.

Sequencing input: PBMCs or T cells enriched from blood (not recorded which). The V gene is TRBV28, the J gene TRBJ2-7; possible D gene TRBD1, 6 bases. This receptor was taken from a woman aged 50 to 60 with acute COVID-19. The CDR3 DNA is TGTGCCAGCAGGCCTTTGGGGGCGACCTACGAGCAGTACTTC. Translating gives CASRPLGATYEQYF.